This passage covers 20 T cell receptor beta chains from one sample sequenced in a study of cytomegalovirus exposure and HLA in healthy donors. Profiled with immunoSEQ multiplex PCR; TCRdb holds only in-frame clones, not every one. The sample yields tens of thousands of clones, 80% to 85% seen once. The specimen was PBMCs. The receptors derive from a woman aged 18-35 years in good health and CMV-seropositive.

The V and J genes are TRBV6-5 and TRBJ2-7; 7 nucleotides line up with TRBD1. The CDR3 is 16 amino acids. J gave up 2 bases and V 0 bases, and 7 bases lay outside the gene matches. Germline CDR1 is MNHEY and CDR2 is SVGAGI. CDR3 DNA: TGTGCCAGCAGTTACTCGGGCACGACAGGGACCTACGAGCAGTACTTC. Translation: CASSYSGTTGTYEQYF.

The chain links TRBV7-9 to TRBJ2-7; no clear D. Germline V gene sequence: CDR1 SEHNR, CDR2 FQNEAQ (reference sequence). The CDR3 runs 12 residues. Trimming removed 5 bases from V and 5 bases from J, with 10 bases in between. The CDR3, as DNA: TGTGCCAGCAGCCTTTCCCGGGACGAGCAGTACTTC. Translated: CASSLSRDEQYF. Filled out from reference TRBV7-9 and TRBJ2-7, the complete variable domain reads DTGVSQNPRHKITKRGQNVTFRCDPISEHNRLYWYRQTLGQGPEFLTYFQNEAQLEKSRLLSDRFSAERPKGSFSTLEIQRTEQGDSAMYLCASSLSRDEQYFGPGTRLTVT.

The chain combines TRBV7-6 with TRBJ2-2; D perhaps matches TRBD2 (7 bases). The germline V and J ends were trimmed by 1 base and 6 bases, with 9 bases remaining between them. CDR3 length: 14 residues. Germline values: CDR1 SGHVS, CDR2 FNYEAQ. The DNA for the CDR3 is TGTGCCAGCAGCTTAGAGGGGGGGGCCGGGGAGCTGTTTTTT. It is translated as CASSLEGGAGELFF.

The CDR3 DNA sequence: TGTGCCAGCAGGTCGCTCGGGGGGAACGGCTACACCTTC. Translating it yields CASRSLGGNGYTF. The chain couples TRBV5-5 to TRBJ1-2, with D possibly being TRBD1 (5 bases). Germline CDR1 reads SGHKS; CDR2 reads YYEKEE (reference sequence). There are 13 residues in the CDR3. V was clipped by 5 bases and J by 8 bases, with 16 bases between them.

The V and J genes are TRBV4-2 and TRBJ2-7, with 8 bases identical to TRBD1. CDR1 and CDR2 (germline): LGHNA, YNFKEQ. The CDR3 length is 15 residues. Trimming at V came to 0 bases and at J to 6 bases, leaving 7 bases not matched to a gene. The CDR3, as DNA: TGTGCCAGCAGCCAAGACAGCCAGGGGGCGTCCGAGCAGTACTTC. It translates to CASSQDSQGASEQYF.

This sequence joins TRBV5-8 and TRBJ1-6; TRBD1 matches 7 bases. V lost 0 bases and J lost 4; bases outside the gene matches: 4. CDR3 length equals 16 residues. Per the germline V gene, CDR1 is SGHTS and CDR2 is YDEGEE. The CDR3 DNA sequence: TGTGCCAGCAGCTTGGTGGGACAGAGATATAATTCACCCCTCCACTTT. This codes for CASSLVGQRYNSPLHF. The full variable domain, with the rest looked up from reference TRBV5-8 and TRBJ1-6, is EAGVTQSPTHLIKTRGQQATLRCSPISGHTSVYWYQQALGLGLQFLLWYDEGEERNRGNFPPRFSGRQFPNYSSELNVNALELEDSALYLCASSLVGQRYNSPLHFGNGTRLTVT.

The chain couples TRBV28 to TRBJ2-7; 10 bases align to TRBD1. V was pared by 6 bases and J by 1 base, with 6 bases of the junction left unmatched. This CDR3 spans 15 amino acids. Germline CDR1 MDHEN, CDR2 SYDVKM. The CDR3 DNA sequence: TGTGCCAGCAGCCTTCCGGGACAGGGGTCCTACGAGCAGTACTTC. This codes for CASSLPGQGSYEQYF.

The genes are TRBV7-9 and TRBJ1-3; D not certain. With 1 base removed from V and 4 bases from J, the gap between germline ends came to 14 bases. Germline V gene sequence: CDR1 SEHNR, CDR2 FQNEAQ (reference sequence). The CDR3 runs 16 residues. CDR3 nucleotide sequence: TGTGCCAGCAGCTTAGGATCGGGAGGTTTGGGAAACACCATATATTTT. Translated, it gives CASSLGSGGLGNTIYF.

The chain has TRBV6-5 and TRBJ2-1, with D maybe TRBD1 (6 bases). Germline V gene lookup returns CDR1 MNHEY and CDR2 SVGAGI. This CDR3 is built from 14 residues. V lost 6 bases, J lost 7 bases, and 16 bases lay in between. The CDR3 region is CASRTQGFGNEQFF. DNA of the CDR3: TGTGCCAGCAGAACACAGGGTTTTGGGAATGAGCAGTTCTTC.

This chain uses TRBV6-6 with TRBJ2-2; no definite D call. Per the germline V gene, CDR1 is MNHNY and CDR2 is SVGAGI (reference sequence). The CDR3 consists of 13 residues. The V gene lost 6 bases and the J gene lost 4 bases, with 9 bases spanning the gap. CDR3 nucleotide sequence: TGTGCCAGCAGCCCCTGGGCCACCGGGGAGCTGTTTTTT. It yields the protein CASSPWATGELFF.

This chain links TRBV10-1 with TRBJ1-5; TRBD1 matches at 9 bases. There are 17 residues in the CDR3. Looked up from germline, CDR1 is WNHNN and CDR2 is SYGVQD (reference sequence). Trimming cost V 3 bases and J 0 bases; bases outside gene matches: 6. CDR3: CASSDRDREDSNQPQHF. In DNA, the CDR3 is TGCGCCAGCAGTGATAGGGACAGGGAGGATAGCAATCAGCCCCAGCATTTT.

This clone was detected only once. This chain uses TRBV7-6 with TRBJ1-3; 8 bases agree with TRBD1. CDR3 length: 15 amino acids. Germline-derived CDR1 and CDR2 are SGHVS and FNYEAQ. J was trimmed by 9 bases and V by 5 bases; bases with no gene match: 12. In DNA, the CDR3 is TGTGCCAGCAGCCCAGACGGGACAGGTAGATCCACCATATATTTT. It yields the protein CASSPDGTGRSTIYF.

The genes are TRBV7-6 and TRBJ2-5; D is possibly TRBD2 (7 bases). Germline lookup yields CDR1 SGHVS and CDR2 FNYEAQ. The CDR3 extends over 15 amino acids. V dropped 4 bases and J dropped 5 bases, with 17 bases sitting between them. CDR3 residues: CASSSRGGAGETQYF. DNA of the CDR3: TGTGCCAGCAGCTCGAGGGGGGGAGCGGGCGAGACCCAGTACTTC.

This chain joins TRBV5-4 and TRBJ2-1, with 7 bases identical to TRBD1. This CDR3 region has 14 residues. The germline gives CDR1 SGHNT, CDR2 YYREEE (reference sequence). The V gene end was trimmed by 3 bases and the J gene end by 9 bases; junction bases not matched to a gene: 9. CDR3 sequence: CASSWMGQLIEQFF. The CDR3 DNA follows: TGTGCCAGCAGCTGGATGGGACAGCTAATTGAGCAGTTCTTC.

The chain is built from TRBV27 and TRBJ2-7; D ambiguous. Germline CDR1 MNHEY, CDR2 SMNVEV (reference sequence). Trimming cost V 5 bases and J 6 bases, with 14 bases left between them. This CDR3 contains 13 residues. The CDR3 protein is CASSPYALGEQYF. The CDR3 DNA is TGTGCCAGCAGTCCCTATGCGCTCGGCGAGCAGTACTTC.

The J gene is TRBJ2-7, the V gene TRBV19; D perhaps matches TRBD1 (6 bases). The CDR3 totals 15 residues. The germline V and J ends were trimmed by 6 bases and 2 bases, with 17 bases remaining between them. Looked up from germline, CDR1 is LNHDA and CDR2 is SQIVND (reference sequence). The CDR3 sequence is CASRYLARQAYEQYF. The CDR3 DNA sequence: TGTGCCAGTAGATATTTGGCCCGACAGGCCTACGAGCAGTACTTC.

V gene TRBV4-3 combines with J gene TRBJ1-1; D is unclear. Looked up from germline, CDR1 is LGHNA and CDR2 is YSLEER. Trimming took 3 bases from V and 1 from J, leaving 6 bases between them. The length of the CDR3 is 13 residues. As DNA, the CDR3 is TGCGCCAGCAGCCATACTGAGAACACTGAAGCTTTCTTT. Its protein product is CASSHTENTEAFF.

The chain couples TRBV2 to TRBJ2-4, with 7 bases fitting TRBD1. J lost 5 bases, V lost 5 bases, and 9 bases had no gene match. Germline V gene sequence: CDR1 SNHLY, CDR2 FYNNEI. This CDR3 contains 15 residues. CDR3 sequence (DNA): TGTGCCAGCAGTATCCTCCCGGGACAGCAAAACATTCAGTACTTC. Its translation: CASSILPGQQNIQYF.

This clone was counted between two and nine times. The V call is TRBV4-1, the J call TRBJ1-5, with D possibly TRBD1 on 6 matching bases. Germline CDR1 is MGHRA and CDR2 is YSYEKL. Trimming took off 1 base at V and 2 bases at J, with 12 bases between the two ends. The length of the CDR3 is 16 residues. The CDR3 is CASSQGKGERNQPQHF. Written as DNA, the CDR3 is TGCGCCAGCAGCCAAGGTAAGGGGGAGCGCAATCAGCCCCAGCATTTT.

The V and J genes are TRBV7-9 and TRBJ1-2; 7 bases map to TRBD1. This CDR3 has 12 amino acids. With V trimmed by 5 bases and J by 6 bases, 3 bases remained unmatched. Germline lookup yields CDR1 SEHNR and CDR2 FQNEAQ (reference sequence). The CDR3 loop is CASSAGQDGYTF. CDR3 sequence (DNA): TGTGCCAGCAGCGCTGGACAGGATGGCTACACCTTC.